The 21 T cell receptor beta chains in this list originate from one sample, sequenced in a study of early T cells in non-severe SARS-CoV-2 infection. One entry per CDR3 protein results from TCRdb running MiXCR on the 5' RACE reads. The repertoire has about 64,000 distinct CDR3 sequences, over 9% of them found once; the top ten carry just under 3%. This sample comprised whole blood, obtained at baseline. These receptors all stem from an adult who was a healthcare worker with PCR-confirmed SARS-CoV-2 infection or an uninfected control (not recorded which).

A few counts support this clonotype. This rearrangement joins TRBV7-2 to TRBJ1-6; D unclear. In germline, CDR1 is SGHTA, CDR2 FQGNSA. This CDR3 region has 14 residues. Trimming removed 2 bases from V and 8 bases from J, with 10 bases in between. CDR3 residues: CASSLRGPYSPLHF. The CDR3 DNA sequence: TGTGCCAGCAGCTTACGGGGTCCCTATTCACCCCTCCACTTT. Full variable domain (missing parts from reference TRBV7-2 and TRBJ1-6): GAGVSQSPSNKVTEKGKDVELRCDPISGHTALYWYRQSLGQGLEFLIYFQGNSAPDKSGLPSDRFSAERTGGSVSTLTIQRTQQEDSAVYLCASSLRGPYSPLHFGNGTRLTVT.

The J gene is TRBJ1-5, the V gene TRBV4-3; the D gene is possibly TRBD1 (6 bases). The CDR3 sequence is 15 residues long. The V gene lost 0 bases and the J gene lost 5 bases, with 11 bases spanning the gap. Germline CDR1 reads LGHNA; CDR2 reads YSLEER. CDR3 sequence reads: CASSQDLGGHQPQHF. As DNA, the CDR3 is TGCGCCAGCAGCCAAGATCTAGGGGGACATCAGCCCCAGCATTTT.

This clonotype was detected only a few times. This chain links TRBV19 with TRBJ1-5; D remains unclear. V was cut by 2 bases and J by 0 bases, with 5 bases left in between. The CDR3 contains 14 residues. Germline CDR1 is LNHDA and CDR2 is SQIVND (reference sequence). The CDR3, as DNA: TGTGCCAGTAGTATAACGGATAGCAATCAGCCCCAGCATTTT. Encoded protein: CASSITDSNQPQHF.

This clonotype was seen a handful of times. This chain joins TRBV15 and TRBJ1-4, with D maybe TRBD1 (5 bases). Trimming took off 0 bases at V and 6 bases at J, with 14 bases between the two ends. Germline values: CDR1 LNHNV, CDR2 YYDKDF (reference sequence). The CDR3 is 16 residues long. The CDR3 loop is CATSRDRPGGDEKLFF. In DNA, the CDR3 is TGTGCCACCAGCAGAGATCGTCCCGGGGGGGATGAAAAACTGTTTTTT.

This clonotype was picked up a small number of times. CDR3 sequence (DNA): TGTGCCAGCAGACAGGGATTTTTTTCTGAAGCTTTCTTT. It is translated as CASRQGFFSEAFF. V and J are TRBV6-1 and TRBJ1-1, with D perhaps matching TRBD1 (6 bases). The length of the CDR3 is 13 residues. V dropped 6 bases and J dropped 6 bases, with 14 bases sitting between them. Germline values: CDR1 MNHNS, CDR2 SASEGT.

This clonotype occurred many times. The chain couples TRBV2 to TRBJ2-7; D remains ambiguous. This CDR3 is built from 15 residues. V was shortened by 2 bases and J by 0 bases, with 11 bases between the two germline ends. Per germline, CDR1 SNHLY and CDR2 FYNNEI. The CDR3 protein is CASSEPLDPSYEQYF. The CDR3, as DNA: TGTGCCAGCAGTGAACCCCTCGACCCCTCCTACGAGCAGTACTTC.

V gene TRBV20-1 combines with J gene TRBJ1-1; the match to TRBD1 covers 7 bases. The CDR3 loop spans 11 amino acids. Unmatched junction bases numbered 4, after V lost 3 bases and J lost 9 bases. The germline V gene encodes CDR1 DFQATT and CDR2 SNEGSKA (reference sequence). The CDR3 reads CSASWTGKAFF. The CDR3 DNA is TGCAGTGCTAGCTGGACAGGCAAAGCTTTCTTT.

This clonotype was counted between two and nine times. V is TRBV11-2 and J is TRBJ1-2, with 10 bases identical to TRBD1. The V segment lost 5 bases and the J segment 4 bases; nucleotides outside the gene matches: 7. This CDR3 has 15 amino acids. Germline V lookup: CDR1 SGHAT, CDR2 FQNNGV. Here the CDR3 DNA reads TGTGCCAGCAGCGTGTCCGGGACAGGGGCCTATGGCTACACCTTC. Its protein is CASSVSGTGAYGYTF.

This clonotype was counted at least ten times. This sequence joins TRBV9 and TRBJ2-5, with 9 nucleotides matching TRBD2. The junction had 5 bases not matched to a gene; V was cut back by 4 bases and J by 1 base. This CDR3 region has 15 residues. Germline V gene sequence: CDR1 SGDLS, CDR2 YYNGEE. CDR3: CASSTRGGAQETQYF. DNA for the CDR3: TGTGCCAGCAGCACTCGCGGGGGGGCCCAAGAGACCCAGTACTTC.

The gene calls are TRBV7-2 and TRBJ2-3, with 7 positions matching TRBD2. V lost 3 bases to trimming and J lost 2 bases; unmatched junction nucleotides: 11. Germline V CDR1 and CDR2: SGHTA, FQGNSA. CDR3 length: 17 amino acids. The CDR3 sequence: CASSLGWSGTNTDTQYF. DNA for the CDR3: TGTGCCAGCAGCTTGGGATGGTCCGGGACTAACACAGATACGCAGTATTTT.

The J gene is TRBJ1-6, the V gene TRBV7-2; D remains unclear. Between the trimmed V and J ends, which lost 2 bases and 6 bases, there was a span of 8 bases. This CDR3 is 14 amino acids long. Per the germline V gene, CDR1 is SGHTA and CDR2 is FQGNSA. The CDR3 here is CASSLFGVNSPLHF. The CDR3 nucleotides read TGTGCCAGCAGCTTATTTGGGGTTAATTCACCCCTCCACTTT.

The J gene is TRBJ2-7, the V gene TRBV6-1; 12 positions agree with TRBD2. CDR3 length equals 15 residues. The trim removed 1 base at V and 3 bases at J, leaving 1 base unmatched. From germline, CDR1 is MNHNS and CDR2 SASEGT. The CDR3 is CASSEGLAGVYEQYF. Here the CDR3 DNA reads TGTGCCAGCAGTGAAGGACTAGCGGGGGTCTACGAGCAGTACTTC.

This clonotype was observed a single time. The chain links TRBV29-1 to TRBJ1-1, with no clear D. This CDR3 has 12 residues. V lost 4 bases, J lost 4 bases, and 10 bases lay in between. In germline, CDR1 is SQVTM, CDR2 ANQGSEA. The CDR3 DNA follows: TGCAGCGTTGCGGACGGTGGCACTGAAGCTTTCTTT. It codes for CSVADGGTEAFF.

The chain recombines TRBV15 with TRBJ1-4; unclear D gene. Germline CDR1 and CDR2: LNHNV and YYDKDF (reference sequence). V was cut by 3 bases and J by 5 bases, with 10 bases left in between. The CDR3 is made up of 14 amino acids. CDR3 nucleotides: TGTGCCACCAGCAGGTCAAGGATGAATGAAAAACTGTTTTTT. It encodes CATSRSRMNEKLFF.

This clonotype was seen many times. The chain combines TRBV5-4 with TRBJ1-5; 7 bases are shared with TRBD1. The junction had 7 bases not matched to a gene; V was cut back by 4 bases and J by 0 bases. Per the germline V gene, CDR1 is SGHNT and CDR2 is YYREEE (reference sequence). The CDR3 covers 16 residues. The CDR3 DNA reads TGTGCCAGCAGCCTTGGGACAGCTAATAGCAATCAGCCCCAGCATTTT. Protein sequence: CASSLGTANSNQPQHF.

To note about this clonotype: This may arise from a read error, as a much more abundant clone is one base away. The V call is TRBV11-2, the J call TRBJ2-3; 8 bases are a match to TRBD1. Germline CDR1 and CDR2: SGHAT and FQNNGV. This CDR3 comprises 15 residues. The CDR3: CVSNGPGQAPHTQYF. The CDR3 DNA sequence: TGTGTCAGCAACGGACCGGGACAGGCCCCCCATACGCAGTATTTT.

There are a few counts of this clonotype. The V gene is TRBV2, the J gene TRBJ2-3; D perhaps matches TRBD2 (6 bases). V lost 6 bases to trimming and J lost 4 bases, with 14 bases between them. Per germline, CDR1 SNHLY and CDR2 FYNNEI. CDR3 length equals 14 residues. The CDR3 coding sequence is TGTGCCAGCAGACGACTAGAAGGCCCAGATACGCAGTATTTT. It encodes CASRRLEGPDTQYF.

V and J are TRBV6-5 and TRBJ2-1; D is possibly TRBD1 or TRBD2 (5 bases each). Per germline, CDR1 MNHEY and CDR2 SVGAGI. This CDR3 spans 13 amino acids. V lost 4 bases to trimming and J lost 3 bases, with 7 bases between them. CDR3: CASSWGRYNEQFF. The DNA for the CDR3 is TGTGCCAGCAGTTGGGGACGCTACAATGAGCAGTTCTTC.

The chain couples TRBV5-6 to TRBJ2-2; D remains unclear. Germline assignment: CDR1 SGHDT and CDR2 YYEEEE. V lost 2 bases and J 1 base, leaving 3 bases between the germline ends. CDR3 length equals 13 residues. The CDR3 coding sequence is TGTGCCAGCAGCTTTGGGAACACCGGGGAGCTGTTTTTT. Protein sequence: CASSFGNTGELFF. The complete variable domain, with remaining parts taken from reference TRBV5-6 and TRBJ2-2, reads DAGVTQSPTHLIKTRGQQVTLRCSPKSGHDTVSWYQQALGQGPQFIFQYYEEEERQRGNFPDRFSGHQFPNYSSELNVNALLLGDSALYLCASSFGNTGELFFGEGSRLTVL.

This clonotype appeared a few times. The J gene is TRBJ2-5, the V gene TRBV9, with a weak D call TRBD2 (5 bases). This CDR3 has 16 residues. V lost 0 bases and J 5 bases, leaving 17 bases between the germline ends. Germline loops: CDR1 SGDLS, CDR2 YYNGEE. The CDR3 loop is CASSVGSGGWRETQYF. The CDR3 DNA follows: TGTGCCAGCAGCGTAGGGTCAGGCGGGTGGAGGGAGACCCAGTACTTC.

There are a few counts of this clonotype. The rearrangement joins TRBV19 to TRBJ1-2, with 7 positions matching TRBD1. The germline CDR1 and CDR2 sequences are LNHDA and SQIVND (reference sequence). The CDR3 loop spans 15 amino acids. Trimming removed 5 bases from V and 4 bases from J; junction bases left unmatched: 10. This CDR3 is CASSPRQGRFYGYTF. Here the CDR3 DNA reads TGTGCCAGTAGTCCGCGACAGGGTCGTTTCTATGGCTACACCTTC.